Here is one T cell receptor beta chain with its context. Which antigen it targets is not known. No base qualities exist here, and no much larger clone lies one base off it. Receptor amplification or capture employed the immunoSEQ multiplex PCR assay. For the multiplex PCR, a mixture combining 60 forward primers for TCR Vbeta segments and 13 reverse primers for TCR Jbeta segments was used. A multiplex PCR assay on genomic DNA amplified the CDR3 region of rearranged TCR beta genes. Amplified TCR beta libraries were sequenced as 87-base-pair reads on the Illumina HiSeq System. Concerning the study's data processing: A later analysis counted about 80 million unique TCR beta chains across the 550 to 700 repertoires, and around 12 million of these chains were shared by at least two donors. Raw reads were error-corrected and collapsed into unique sequences with a nearest-neighbor algorithm that merged closely related sequences to remove PCR and sequencing errors. Alignment of CDR3 sequences to IMGT reference sequences was used to assign V, D and J gene segments. For a sequence to be retained, a match of at least six nucleotides was required to both a V gene segment and a J gene segment. Rearrangements were classified as productive when the CDR3 lacked stop codons and remained in frame with V and J, and all other rearrangements were classified as non-productive. CDR3 was defined according to IMGT convention as the region running from the second conserved V-encoded cysteine to the conserved J-encoded phenylalanine. Sequences without an unambiguous match to a single V gene segment were excluded from the earlier analysis of about 630 of the donors. An earlier analysis of 450 to 650 of the donors called V segments functional above 56.7% productive rearrangements and segregating when the between-donor standard deviation exceeded 5%. To diagnose cytomegalovirus status from the catalog of TCR beta chain sequences, a statistical classification framework was built. In a later analysis, TCR nucleotide sequences were compared against IMGT/GENE-DB human TR gene sequences so that V and J genes could be assigned. A later analysis assigned CDR3 sequences and most-parsimonious VDJ recombination scenarios with the TCRdist pipeline. In a later analysis, each TCR beta chain was defined by its CDR3 amino acid sequence together with its V-gene family, and reads lacking a unique V-gene family were excluded. In a later analysis, 450 to 600 highly shared, low-generation-probability nucleotide sequences were removed to address suspected cross-contamination and a sequencing artifact. For each public chain, a later analysis derived a clonal expansion index from normalized ranks of inferred template counts within each repertoire. Generation probabilities in a later analysis came from a VDJ recombination model fitted to out-of-frame rearrangements, and those results were checked against IGoR. In a later analysis, hypergeometric tests were used to score TCR-TCR, TCR-HLA and TCR-CMV co-occurrence, with a repertoire-size bias correction applied to TCR pairs. In a later analysis, false discovery rates were estimated by permuting HLA or CMV assignments 20 times. In a later analysis, co-occurring TCRs were grouped with DBSCAN, and TCRdist sequence similarity was added when clustering was performed within HLA-allele-positive subsets. For co-occurrence clustering, repertoires with fewer than 30,000 or more than 120,000 public chains were excluded, along with roughly 5 repertoires with anomalous nucleotide sharing. The immuneACCESS repertoire file appears here via TCRdb, limited to in-frame rearrangements. These files lack a portion of the clones; in checked studies, under half of the deficit traces to unresolved V genes, and the cause of the others is not known. The D gene and trimming were derived from the DNA, and the V and J assignments and clone size from that table. For this sample the table gives approximately 150,000 clones, of which just over 75% were detected only once. 1.4% to 1.5% of the sample goes to the ten largest clones.

The CDR3 starts with the cysteine, ends with the phenylalanine, and has 13 residues. Only the CDR3 portion is preserved as DNA: 39 bases, with reading frame beginning at the first base. Unmatched junction bases come to 3, with V trimmed by 4 bases and J by 4 bases. CDR1 is given as SGHRS and CDR2 as YFSETQ, both from the germline V gene. The entry originates in a study of cytomegalovirus exposure and HLA in healthy donors (dated by TCRdb to 2016 to 2017). Regarding the research as a whole: According to an earlier analysis of a few hundred of the donors, 150 million to 200 million T cells yielded 95 million to 140 million unique TCR beta sequences and 250 to 350 Gb of sequence data. About 280 gigabases of sequencing data and approximately 85 million unique TCR sequences were included in an early release covering about 700 HLA-typed donors. Of the approximately 400 genotyped donors, about 80% fell in the genetic ancestry cluster associated with self-reported Caucasian donors. The aim of the study was to test whether cataloging public T cell receptors could identify signatures of past pathogen exposure. The study profiled the T cell repertoires of 666 subjects by immunosequencing and related them to cytomegalovirus serostatus. A separate validation cohort of approximately 130 different subjects was used in addition to the approximately 610-subject first cohort. To predict cytomegalovirus infection status, the study combined high-throughput TCR immunosequencing, statistical association of individual TCRs with disease status, and machine learning. A later analysis re-analyzed previously published TCR beta repertoires from 550 to 700 donors and added high-resolution HLA genotyping to study TCR occurrence patterns. Rather than drawing on any new phenotypic data, the later analysis identified candidate immune exposures from TCR beta sequences and the way those sequences occurred across donors. In an earlier analysis of 500 to 650 of the donors, high-throughput TCR beta sequencing was used to judge whether each TCR beta V gene segment behaved as functional or pseudogenic. Donor age, sex, ethnicity and CMV serostatus were compiled together with the repertoire data. Genome-wide SNP genotypes for about 60% of the roughly 700 donors were used in a later genetic analysis, which treated that subset as a discovery cohort. Every discovery cohort repertoire had been produced on one sequencing platform. Both class I and class II loci were covered by HLA typing, at four-digit resolution. The number of donors typed differed by locus, with roughly 620-640 for A, B, C, DRB1 and DQB1, approximately 500 for DQA1, 600 to 610 for DPA1, and some 470 for DPB1. Four to six DR-DQ haplotypes were handled as single units for association and clustering, since linkage in the cohort was strong. Across some 400 genotyped donors of the cohort, an average of about 220,000 unique TCR beta nucleotide sequences per donor were sequenced, and 15% to 20% of those sequences were non-productive. Study-wide conclusions, independent of this receptor: Correlated functional status among segregating V segments might be attributable to linkage disequilibrium, but an unknown experimental factor could not be ruled out. An earlier analysis of approximately 590 of the donors showed that most TCR beta V segments appeared in productive rearrangements either about 87% or about 30% of the time, which broadly matched IMGT annotations. When HLA alleles, especially DR and DQ, strongly co-occurred, attributing TCR associations to individual alleles was difficult. An association between a missense DCLRE1C variant and V-gene and J-gene trimming of TCR beta chains was found in a later genetic analysis and replicated in an independent cohort. The presence/absence analyses assumed that sequencing depth was roughly uniform across donors, and that assumption may not be true. The earlier analysis of about 600 of the donors excluded around 17 rarely observed V segments, including chromosome 9 orphons, because counts were too low. HLA typing was unavailable for some donors at each locus, so association tests used only the typed subset. Immune exposure information for the cohort was limited to CMV serostatus. A few of the identified cytomegalovirus-associated TCR beta chains were confirmed in vitro to be specific for cytomegalovirus antigens. A total of 150 or so TCR beta chains were listed by the study as associated with cytomegalovirus. The cohort was sequenced for TCR beta chains only, and without alpha or paired-chain data the features that could be detected were limited. Across donors, most TCR sequences were observed very rarely, whereas some public TCRs were present in many individuals. A later analysis associated approximately 17,000 TCR beta sequences with specific HLA alleles at a false discovery rate of 0.05. A cluster of highly shared sequence variants was judged likely to be a technical artifact of the sequencing pipeline. According to a later analysis, TCR association rates differed among HLA loci, with DRB1 alleles showing the most associated TCRs and HLA-C alleles showing the fewest. A further reported finding was that TCR beta sequences accurately predicted the HLA-A and HLA-B alleles for most subjects in the first cohort. Some IMGT-functional V segments, including TRBV6-2 and TRBV6-3, could not be distinguished by the 87-base-pair reads and were therefore excluded. In a later analysis, several top co-occurrence clusters were reported to appear linked to parvovirus B19, influenza, CMV and Epstein-Barr virus. A later analysis found that most CMV-associated TCR beta chains appeared HLA-restricted, with HLA associations seemingly driven largely by CMV exposure. It was suggested by the authors that the approach could potentially be generalized to other disease states and immunological phenotypes. In a later analysis, HLA-associated TCR beta chains showed more clonal expansion and lower generation probabilities than non-associated chains that were equally common. According to a later genetic analysis, donors in an Asian-associated ancestry cluster had fewer N-insertions in productive TCRs than the approximately 650-donor mean. Cytomegalovirus status was reported to be diagnosed by the classifier with high specificity and sensitivity in both the original and validation cohorts.

The cohort comprised 670 or so healthy bone marrow donors. At the time of sampling, every cohort member was nominally healthy, though immune exposures that went unrecorded were likely present. The donor was CMV seropositive and belonged to the group of 270 or so seropositive cohort members. Every donor gave a peripheral blood sample, and the peripheral blood mononuclear cells from that sample were used for TCR beta sequencing. Genomic DNA extraction from the blood cell samples was performed with the Qiagen DNeasy Blood Extraction Kit. The sequence is built from TRBV5-1 and TRBJ2-7, with 9 bases matching TRBD1. The sequence came from a woman in her 30s in good health and CMV-seropositive. Sequenced: PBMCs. Read as DNA, the sequence is TGCGCCAGCAGCGCGACAGGGGGTTACGAGCAGTACTTC. Translated, this gives CASSATGGYEQYF.